This is a list of T cell receptor beta chains from one sample in a study of T cell repertoires in cytomegalovirus infection. These TCRs are of unknown antigen specificity. TCRdb re-called the reads with MiXCR, one entry per CDR3 protein. Counted here are about 920,000 distinct CDR3 sequences, 25% to 40% occurring once; the ten biggest clones make up 13%. The starting material was cultured CD8+ T cells from PBMCs, obtained from culture after CMV antigen stimulation. The source is a human donor in good health (CMV status not recorded). Some clones in this sample may be carry-over from other donors' samples. The CDR3 runs from the conserved cysteine through the conserved F or W. The D gene is left open where the match is weak. The size entry is marked missing in some rows and otherwise reads once, few, many or a size class.

D gene	clone size	J gene	V gene	CDR3 DNA	CDR3 protein
.	few	TRBJ1-2	TRBV12-3/TRBV12-4	TGTGCCAGCAGTTTAGGTAGCTACACCTTC	CASSLGSYTF
.	.	TRBJ2-1	TRBV7-9	TGTGCCAGCAGCCCGGTTGTGGGGGAATCGGGGCCTAGCTCCTACAATGAGCAGTTCTTC	CASSPVVGESGPSSYNEQFF
.	.	TRBJ2-7	TRBV13	TGTGCCAGCAGCTCTAGGACAGAAACCTACGAGCAGTACTTC	CASSSRTETYEQYF
.	few	TRBJ1-6	TRBV12-3/TRBV12-4	TGTGCCAGCAGTGACACAGGGTTACGTAGGAATTCACCCCTCCACTTT	CASSDTGLRRNSPLHF
.	many	TRBJ1-2	TRBV6-5	TGTGCCAGCAGTTACGCCAATGAGGGGGACCCCTATGGCTACACCTTC	CASSYANEGDPYGYTF
.	.	TRBJ2-2	TRBV11-3	TGTGCCAGCACCCATAGAGGCTACACCGGGGAGCTGTTTTTT	CASTHRGYTGELFF
.	.	TRBJ2-1	TRBV5-8	TGTGCCAGCAGCTGGGAGGGGGACCCTCATGAGCAGTTCTTC	CASSWEGDPHEQFF
.	.	TRBJ2-3	TRBV12-3/TRBV12-4	TGTGCCAGCAGTTCAGACTGGATTGGCACAGATACGCAGTATTTT	CASSSDWIGTDTQYF
.	.	TRBJ2-1	TRBV6-8	TGTGCCAGCATCACGAGGGGGAATGAGCAGTTCTTC	CASITRGNEQFF
.	.	TRBJ1-1	TRBV29-1	TGCAGCGTTGTCGCCCATGGGGGATTGAACACTGAAGCTTTCTTT	CSVVAHGGLNTEAFF
.	few	TRBJ1-5	TRBV6-1	TGTGCCAGCACCCCGGAACCCTATAGCAATCAGCCCCAGCATTTT	CASTPEPYSNQPQHF
TRBD2	.	TRBJ2-2	TRBV11-2	TGTGCCAGCAGCTTAGCCTCGGGGGGGTTTGCGAACACCGGGGAGCTGTTTTTT	CASSLASGGFANTGELFF
.	few	TRBJ2-2	TRBV27	TGTGCCAGCAGTTTATGGCAGACCACCGGGGAGCTGTTTTTT	CASSLWQTTGELFF
TRBD1	.	TRBJ1-1	TRBV7-6	TGTGCCAGCAGCTTAAAGGGACAGGGGGCCACTGAAGCTTTCTTT	CASSLKGQGATEAFF
.	.	TRBJ1-2	TRBV15	TGTGCCACCAGCAGAGATTGGGGTACCAATGGCTACACCTTC	CATSRDWGTNGYTF
.	.	TRBJ1-6	TRBV5-5	TGTGCCAGCAGCTTGGAGGAGGCGCCGAGGTCACCCCTCCACTTT	CASSLEEAPRSPLHF
.	.	TRBJ2-1	TRBV6-1	TGTGCCAGCAGTCAACACCGACAGGTATCCTACAATGAGCAGTTCTTC	CASSQHRQVSYNEQFF
TRBD2	.	TRBJ2-5	TRBV28	TGTGCCAGCAGTTTAAGCGGACTAGTTGGAGAGACCCAGTACTTC	CASSLSGLVGETQYF
TRBD1	.	TRBJ2-5	TRBV10-3	TGTGCCGCCCGGGACAGAGAAGAGACCCAGTACTTC	CAARDREETQYF
TRBD1	many	TRBJ2-1	TRBV7-7	TGTGCTAGCAGCTTAGGAACCGGGACAGGGACAAATGAGCAGTTCTTC	CASSLGTGTGTNEQFF
.	.	TRBJ1-1	TRBV7-8	TGTGCCAACAGCTTAGACGGGGACACAGTGAACACTGAAGCTTTCTTT	CANSLDGDTVNTEAFF
TRBD1	few	TRBJ2-2	TRBV7-8	TGTGCCAGCAGCTGGTTGGGACAGGGGACCGGGGAGCTGTTTTTT	CASSWLGQGTGELFF
.	.	TRBJ2-3	TRBV6-2/TRBV6-3	TGTGCCAGCAGTTACTCGACACGAATTGTAGATACGCAGTATTTT	CASSYSTRIVDTQYF
.	many	TRBJ1-6	TRBV10-3	TGTGCCATCAGTGACAGGGGCGGCAATTCACCCCTCCACTTT	CAISDRGGNSPLHF